This TCR beta chain was recovered during a study of T cell responses to AZD1222 COVID-19 vaccine. The repertoire was sequenced with immunoSEQ multiplex PCR; TCRdb's copy has only in-frame clones and lacks some. The sample lists about 180,000 clones, around 94% occurring once. CDR3 size: 13 residues. Germline V CDR1 and CDR2: SGDLS, YYNGEE. Trimming took 4 bases from V and 0 from J, leaving 6 bases between them. V gene TRBV9 combines with J gene TRBJ2-3; D remains unclear. This specimen was peripheral blood, taken on day 0 of AZD1222 vaccination. This clonotype was obtained from an adult in good health. The CDR3: CASSTYSTDTQYF. CDR3 bases: TGTGCCAGCAGCACATATAGCACAGATACGCAGTATTTT. The full variable domain, its missing parts supplied by reference TRBV9 and TRBJ2-3, is DSGVTQTPKHLITATGQRVTLRCSPRSGDLSVYWYQQSLDQGLQFLIQYYNGEERAKGNILERFSAQQFPDLHSELNLSSLELGDSALYFCASSTYSTDTQYFGPGTRLTVL.